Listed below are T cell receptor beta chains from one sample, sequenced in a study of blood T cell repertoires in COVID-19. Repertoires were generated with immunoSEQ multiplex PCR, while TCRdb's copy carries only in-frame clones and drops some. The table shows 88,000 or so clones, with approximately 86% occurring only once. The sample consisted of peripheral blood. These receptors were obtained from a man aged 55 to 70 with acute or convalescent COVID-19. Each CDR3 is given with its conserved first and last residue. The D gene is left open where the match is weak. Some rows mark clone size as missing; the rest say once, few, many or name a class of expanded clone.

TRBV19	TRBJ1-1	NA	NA	CASSIPGLNTEAFF	TGTGCCAGTAGTATCCCCGGGTTGAACACTGAAGCTTTCTTT
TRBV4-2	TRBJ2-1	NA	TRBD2	CASSHVTSGSYNEQFF	TGTGCCAGCAGCCATGTGACTAGCGGGAGCTACAATGAGCAGTTCTTC
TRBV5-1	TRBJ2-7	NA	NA	CASSLRALSYEQYF	TGCGCCAGCAGCCTCAGGGCCCTCTCCTACGAGCAGTACTTC
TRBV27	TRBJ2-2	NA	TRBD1	CASTRGTGGTSGELFF	TGTGCCAGCACCCGTGGTACAGGGGGTACGTCCGGGGAGCTGTTTTTT
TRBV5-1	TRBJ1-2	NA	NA	CASSLAMAGAPNYGYTF	TGCGCCAGCAGCTTGGCCATGGCGGGAGCTCCTAACTATGGCTACACCTTC
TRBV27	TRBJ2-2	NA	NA	CASSKQVFVGELFF	TGTGCCAGCAGTAAACAGGTTTTCGTCGGGGAGCTGTTTTTT
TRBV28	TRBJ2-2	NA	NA	CASSLTSLALTGELFF	TGTGCCAGCAGCCTTACCTCGCTAGCTCTAACCGGGGAGCTGTTTTTT
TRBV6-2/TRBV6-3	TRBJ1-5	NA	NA	CASSYSPPGQPQHF	TGTGCCAGCAGTTACTCTCCACCGGGTCAGCCCCAGCATTTT
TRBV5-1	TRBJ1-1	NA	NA	CASSPVINTEAFF	TGCGCCAGCAGCCCCGTTATTAACACTGAAGCTTTCTTT
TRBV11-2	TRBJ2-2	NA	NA	CASSSPMAPPTESTGELFF	TGTGCCAGCAGCTCCCCGATGGCCCCCCCGACAGAGAGCACCGGGGAGCTGTTTTTT
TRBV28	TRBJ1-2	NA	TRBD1	CASSRYRGEDYGYTF	TGTGCCAGCAGTCGGTACAGGGGCGAGGACTATGGCTACACCTTC
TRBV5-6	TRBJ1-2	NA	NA	CASSLPMTRPNYGYTF	TGTGCCAGCAGCTTACCAATGACAAGACCCAACTATGGCTACACCTTC
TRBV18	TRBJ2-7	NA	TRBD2	CASSLRGGSSYEQYF	TGTGCCAGCTCACTTCGGGGGGGAAGCTCCTACGAGCAGTACTTC
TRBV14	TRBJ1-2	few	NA	CASSRTRTAPDGYTF	TGTGCCAGCAGCCGGACTCGCACAGCGCCGGATGGCTACACCTTC
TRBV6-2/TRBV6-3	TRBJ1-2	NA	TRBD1	CASRPSGQTLGYTF	TGTGCCAGCAGACCTTCGGGACAGACTCTCGGCTACACCTTC
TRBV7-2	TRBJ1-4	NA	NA	CASSLATQGIEKLFF	TGTGCCAGCAGCTTAGCGACGCAGGGTATTGAAAAACTGTTTTTT
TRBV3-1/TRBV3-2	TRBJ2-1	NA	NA	CASSSYRQAAYNEQFF	TGTGCCAGCAGTTCGTATCGACAGGCAGCCTACAATGAGCAGTTCTTC
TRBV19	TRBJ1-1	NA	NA	CASSPTVLRAEAFF	TGTGCCAGTAGTCCAACTGTATTGAGGGCTGAAGCTTTCTTT
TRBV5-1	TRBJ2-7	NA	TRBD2	CASSLPSGSSYEQYF	TGCGCCAGCAGCTTACCTAGCGGGTCCTCCTACGAGCAGTACTTC
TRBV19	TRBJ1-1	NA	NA	CASSIRGTEAFF	TGTGCCAGTAGTATACGGGGGACTGAAGCTTTCTTT
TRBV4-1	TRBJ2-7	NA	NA	CASSQGSLDSYEQYF	TGCGCCAGCAGCCAAGGATCCTTAGACTCCTACGAGCAGTACTTC
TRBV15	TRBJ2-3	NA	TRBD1	CATSREGQRTDTQYF	TGTGCCACCAGCAGAGAGGGACAGCGCACAGATACGCAGTATTTT
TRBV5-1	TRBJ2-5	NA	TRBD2	CASSPGLLAGVETQYF	TGCGCCAGCAGCCCAGGGCTACTAGCGGGGGTAGAGACCCAGTACTTC
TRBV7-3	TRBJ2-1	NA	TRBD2	CASSFRGGLNNEQFF	TGTGCCAGCAGCTTCCGGGGAGGGCTGAACAATGAGCAGTTCTTC
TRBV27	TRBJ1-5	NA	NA	CASSRLVGEGNQPQHF	TGTGCCAGCAGTAGACTAGTTGGGGAGGGCAATCAGCCCCAGCATTTT
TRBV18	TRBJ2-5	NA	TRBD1	CASSPGRQGQGTQYF	TGTGCCAGCTCACCAGGACGACAGGGGCAGGGGACCCAGTACTTC
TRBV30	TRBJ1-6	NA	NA	CAWSTGSNNSPLHF	TGTGCCTGGAGTACAGGGTCGAATAATTCACCCCTCCACTTT
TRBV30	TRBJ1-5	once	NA	CAWNTGINQPQHF	TGTGCCTGGAATACAGGGATAAATCAGCCCCAGCATTTT
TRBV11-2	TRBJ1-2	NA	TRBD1	CASSLGQGVFGYTF	TGTGCCAGCAGCTTAGGACAGGGTGTCTTTGGCTACACCTTC
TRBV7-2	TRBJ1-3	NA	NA	CASSLRWGGSTIYF	TGTGCCAGCAGCTTACGATGGGGGGGGTCGACCATATATTTT
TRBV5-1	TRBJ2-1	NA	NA	CASSFAGNYNEQFF	TGCGCCAGCAGCTTTGCCGGGAACTACAATGAGCAGTTCTTC
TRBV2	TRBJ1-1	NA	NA	CASSGGRGTEAFF	TGTGCCAGCAGTGGCGGCAGAGGGACTGAAGCTTTCTTT
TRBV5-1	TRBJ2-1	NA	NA	CASSLDNQNSYNEQFF	TGCGCCAGCAGCTTAGACAATCAGAACTCCTACAATGAGCAGTTCTTC
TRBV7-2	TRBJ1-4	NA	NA	CASSPRRRAQEKLFF	TGTGCCAGCAGCCCCCGGCGCAGGGCGCAGGAAAAACTGTTTTTT
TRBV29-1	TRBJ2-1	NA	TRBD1	CSVHPGQGSYNEQFF	TGCAGCGTCCATCCGGGACAGGGATCCTACAATGAGCAGTTCTTC
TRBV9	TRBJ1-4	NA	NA	CASSFSVATNEKLFF	TGTGCCAGCAGCTTCTCAGTGGCAACTAATGAAAAACTGTTTTTT
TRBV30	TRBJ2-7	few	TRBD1	CAWTRATGGSSEQYF	TGTGCCTGGACGAGAGCGACAGGGGGAAGTTCCGAGCAGTACTTC
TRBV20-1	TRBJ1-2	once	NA	CSASSGNYGYTF	TGCAGTGCTAGTTCGGGGAACTATGGCTACACCTTC
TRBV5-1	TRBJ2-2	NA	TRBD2	CASSLVGTSNGELFF	TGCGCCAGCAGCTTGGTCGGGACTAGCAACGGGGAGCTGTTTTTT
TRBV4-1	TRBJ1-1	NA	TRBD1	CASRGQGWAKMNTEAFF	TGCGCCAGCAGGGGACAGGGATGGGCCAAAATGAACACTGAAGCTTTCTTT
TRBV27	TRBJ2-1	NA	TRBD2	CASSFRTSSDEQFF	TGTGCCAGCAGTTTTAGGACTAGCTCGGATGAGCAGTTCTTC
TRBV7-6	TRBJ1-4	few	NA	CASSLISQDNEKLFF	TGTGCCAGCAGCCTTATATCACAAGATAATGAAAAACTGTTTTTT
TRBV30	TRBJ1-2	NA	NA	CAWSSGDWGDGYTF	TGTGCCTGGAGTTCGGGGGATTGGGGGGATGGCTACACCTTC
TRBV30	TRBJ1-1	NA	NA	CAWSYRDRYTEAFF	TGTGCCTGGAGTTACAGGGATAGATACACTGAAGCTTTCTTT
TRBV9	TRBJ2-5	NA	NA	CASSVVGGLRETQYF	TGTGCCAGCAGCGTAGTCGGTGGTCTTCGAGAGACCCAGTACTTC